A selection of T cell receptor beta chains follows, all from one sample in a study of response to subunit inactivated influenza vaccine. TCRdb reprocessed the RT-PCR reads with MiXCR, giving one entry per CDR3 protein. Among 500,000 to 600,000 distinct CDR3 sequences listed, approximately 12% were seen once. Sequenced material: PBMCs from blood, taken on the day of vaccination. The source is a man between 45 and 60 years old who received an inactivated influenza vaccine. Both conserved end residues are part of each CDR3.

j_call,v_call,cdr3_aa
TRBJ2-1,TRBV29-1,CSANGPTASNEQFF
TRBJ2-3,TRBV3-1,CASSPSVADNTDTQYF
TRBJ1-2,TRBV7-2,CASSLLSKGYTF
TRBJ1-1,TRBV20-1,CSASGLGAFF
TRBJ2-1,TRBV20-1,CSAPGTSGSYNEQFF
TRBJ2-7,TRBV7-6,CASSSIAESSYEQYF
TRBJ2-7,TRBV20-1,CSAMEGGQHVYEQYF
TRBJ2-1,TRBV4-1,CASSQVAGRSGTYNEQFF
TRBJ2-5,TRBV18,CASSPRELAGETQYF
TRBJ2-7,TRBV13,CASSLGTGEQYF
TRBJ2-7,TRBV7-9,CASSFPDRGYYEQYF
TRBJ2-7,TRBV12-5,CASGPRRRASYEQYF
TRBJ1-5,TRBV20-1,CSATAGVYSNQPQHF
TRBJ1-6,TRBV7-8,CASSKLPGQGSSYNSPLHF
TRBJ1-1,TRBV20-1,CSAIAMNTEAFF
TRBJ2-1,TRBV5-1,CASSLGDFSYNEQFF
TRBJ2-7,TRBV27,CASRIGVHGYEQYF
TRBJ2-7,TRBV10-3,CAISGSGTSGTYEQYF
TRBJ1-5,TRBV5-1,CASSLQPGGLGGNQPQHF
TRBJ1-2,TRBV5-6,CASSAIGGGLGGYTF
TRBJ1-5,TRBV20-1,CSADPGVDQPQHF
TRBJ2-3,TRBV20-1,CSATRSGGRVTDTQYF
TRBJ2-3,TRBV29-1,CSVARTSSKGDTQYF
TRBJ2-7,TRBV7-9,CASTDRDRGYEQYF
TRBJ2-2,TRBV11-2,CASSLEGSGRAGAGELFF
TRBJ1-1,TRBV12-3/TRBV12-4,CASSTTGEYEAFF
TRBJ2-1,TRBV20-1,CSARSLAGAYNEQFF
TRBJ2-7,TRBV14,CASSQGRGGSFYEQYF
TRBJ2-7,TRBV7-2,CASSHPPTGYYEQYF
TRBJ1-3,TRBV12-3/TRBV12-4,CASTRGTVGNTIYF
TRBJ2-2,TRBV29-1,CSVHLSTGELFF
TRBJ2-7,TRBV6-2/TRBV6-3,CASSYSEGTGVEQYF
TRBJ1-2,TRBV7-9,CASRPGTSNYGYTF
TRBJ2-5,TRBV28,CASSFMGTGYQETQYF
TRBJ2-2,TRBV20-1,CSARGTDYTGELFF
TRBJ1-2,TRBV6-5,CASSYSQTGGGYTF
TRBJ2-3,TRBV6-2/TRBV6-3,CASTYLGRTDTQYF
TRBJ2-5,TRBV2,CASQLEETQYF
TRBJ2-3,TRBV4-2,CASSQVSGGAGDTQYF
TRBJ2-5,TRBV5-6,CASSWGVFQETQYF
TRBJ2-1,TRBV4-2,CASSQDLGAGGNEQFF
TRBJ2-1,TRBV12-3/TRBV12-4,CASSFAGTGGTYNEQFF
TRBJ2-1,TRBV14,CASSPGRTYNEQFF
TRBJ1-4,TRBV6-5,CASSYARGEKLFF
TRBJ2-7,TRBV10-3,CAISEPGQSSYEQYF
TRBJ2-3,TRBV12-3/TRBV12-4,CASSLAPGSGRGKTVTDTQYF
TRBJ2-3,TRBV9,CASSVTDSSTDTQYF